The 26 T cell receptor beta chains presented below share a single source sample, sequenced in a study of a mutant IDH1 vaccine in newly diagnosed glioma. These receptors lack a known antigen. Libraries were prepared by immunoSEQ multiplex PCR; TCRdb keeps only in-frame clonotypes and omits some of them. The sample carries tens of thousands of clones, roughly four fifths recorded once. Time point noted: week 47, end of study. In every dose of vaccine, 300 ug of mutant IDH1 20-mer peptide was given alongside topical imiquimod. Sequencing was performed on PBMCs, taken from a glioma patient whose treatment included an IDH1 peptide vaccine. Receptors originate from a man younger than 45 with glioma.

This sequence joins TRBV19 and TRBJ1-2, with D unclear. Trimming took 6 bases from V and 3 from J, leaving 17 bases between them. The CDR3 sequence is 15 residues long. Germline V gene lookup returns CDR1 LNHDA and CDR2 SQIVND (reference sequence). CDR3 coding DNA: TGTGCCAGTAGCCCATATACCCTCTCTCACTATGGCTACACCTTC. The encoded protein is CASSPYTLSHYGYTF.

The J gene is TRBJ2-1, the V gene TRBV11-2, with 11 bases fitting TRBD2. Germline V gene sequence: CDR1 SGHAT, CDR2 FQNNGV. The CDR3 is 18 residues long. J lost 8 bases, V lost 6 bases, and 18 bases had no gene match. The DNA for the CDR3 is TGTGCCAGCAGTTCTTCCCTCTCGACTAGCGGGGTTTTCGATGAGCAGTTCTTC. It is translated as CASSSSLSTSGVFDEQFF. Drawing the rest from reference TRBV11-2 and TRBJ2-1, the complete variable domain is EAGVAQSPRYKIIEKRQSVAFWCNPISGHATLYWYQQILGQGPKLLIQFQNNGVVDDSQLPKDRFSAERLKGVDSTLKIQPAKLEDSAVYLCASSSSLSTSGVFDEQFFGPGTRLTVL.

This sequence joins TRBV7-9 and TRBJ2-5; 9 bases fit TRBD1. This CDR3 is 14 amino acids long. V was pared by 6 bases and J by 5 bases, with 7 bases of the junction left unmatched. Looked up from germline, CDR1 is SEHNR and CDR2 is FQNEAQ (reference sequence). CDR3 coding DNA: TGTGCCAGCAGTTTTCACAGGGGGCAGGAGACCCAGTACTTC. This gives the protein CASSFHRGQETQYF.

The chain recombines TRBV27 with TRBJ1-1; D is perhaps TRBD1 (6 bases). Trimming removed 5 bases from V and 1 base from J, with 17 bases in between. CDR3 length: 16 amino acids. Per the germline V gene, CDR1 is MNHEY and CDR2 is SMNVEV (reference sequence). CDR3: CASSRNRWGQNTEAFF. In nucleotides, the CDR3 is TGTGCCAGCAGTAGGAACAGGTGGGGGCAGAACACTGAAGCTTTCTTT.

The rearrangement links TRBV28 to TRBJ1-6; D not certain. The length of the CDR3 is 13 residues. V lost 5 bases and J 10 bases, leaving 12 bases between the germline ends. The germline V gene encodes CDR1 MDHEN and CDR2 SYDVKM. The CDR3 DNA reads TGTGCCAGCAGTATCCAGGTTGGATCACCCCTCCACTTT. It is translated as CASSIQVGSPLHF.

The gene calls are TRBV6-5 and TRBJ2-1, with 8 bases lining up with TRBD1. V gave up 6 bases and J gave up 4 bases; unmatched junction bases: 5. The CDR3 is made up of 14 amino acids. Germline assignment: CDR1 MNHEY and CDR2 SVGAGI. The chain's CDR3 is CASSRGQGYNEQFF. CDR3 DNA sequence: TGTGCCAGCAGCAGAGGACAGGGTTACAATGAGCAGTTCTTC.

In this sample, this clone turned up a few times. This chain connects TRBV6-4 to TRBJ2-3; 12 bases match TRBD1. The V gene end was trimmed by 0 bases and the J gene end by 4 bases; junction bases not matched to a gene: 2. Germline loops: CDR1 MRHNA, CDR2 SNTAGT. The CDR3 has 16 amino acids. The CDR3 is CASSDSGTGGADTQYF. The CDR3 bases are TGTGCCAGCAGTGACTCCGGGACAGGGGGCGCAGATACGCAGTATTTT.

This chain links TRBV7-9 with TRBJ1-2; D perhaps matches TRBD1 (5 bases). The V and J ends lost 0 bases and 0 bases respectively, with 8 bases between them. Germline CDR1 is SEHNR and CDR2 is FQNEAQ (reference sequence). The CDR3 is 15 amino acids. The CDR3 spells CASSLATATNYGYTF. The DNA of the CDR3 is TGTGCCAGCAGCTTAGCGACAGCTACTAACTATGGCTACACCTTC.

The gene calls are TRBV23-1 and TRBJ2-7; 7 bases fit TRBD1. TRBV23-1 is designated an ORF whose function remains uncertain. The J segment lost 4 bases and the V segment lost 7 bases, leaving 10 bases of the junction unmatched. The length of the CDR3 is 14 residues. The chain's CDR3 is CASIRDRACYEQYF. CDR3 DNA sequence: TGCGCCAGCATCCGGGACAGAGCCTGTTACGAGCAGTACTTC.

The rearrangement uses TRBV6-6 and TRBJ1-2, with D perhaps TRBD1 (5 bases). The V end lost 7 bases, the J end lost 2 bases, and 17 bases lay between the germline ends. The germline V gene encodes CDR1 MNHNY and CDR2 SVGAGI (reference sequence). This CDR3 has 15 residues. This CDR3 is CASIHNTDRNYGYTF. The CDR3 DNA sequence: TGTGCCAGCATCCATAATACTGACAGAAACTATGGCTACACCTTC.

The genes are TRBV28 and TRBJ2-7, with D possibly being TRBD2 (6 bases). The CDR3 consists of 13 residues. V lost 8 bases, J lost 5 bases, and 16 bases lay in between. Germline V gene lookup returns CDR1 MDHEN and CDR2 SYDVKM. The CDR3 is CASSPGGNHEQYF. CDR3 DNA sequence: TGTGCCAGCTCCCCTGGGGGGAACCACGAGCAGTACTTC.

The CDR3 reads CASRGAGGDNEQFF. The CDR3 DNA reads TGTGCCAGCCGGGGGGCGGGGGGCGACAATGAGCAGTTCTTC. The chain employs TRBV6-5 and TRBJ2-1, with TRBD2 identical over 8 bases. The germline CDR1 and CDR2 sequences are MNHEY and SVGAGI. The trim removed 8 bases at V and 5 bases at J, leaving 8 bases unmatched. The CDR3 has 14 amino acids.

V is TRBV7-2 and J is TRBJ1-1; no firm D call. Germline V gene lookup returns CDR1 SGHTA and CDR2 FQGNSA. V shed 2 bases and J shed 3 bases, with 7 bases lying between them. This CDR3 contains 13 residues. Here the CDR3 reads CASSLRVDTEAFF. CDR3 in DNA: TGTGCCAGCAGCTTACGGGTTGACACTGAAGCTTTCTTT.

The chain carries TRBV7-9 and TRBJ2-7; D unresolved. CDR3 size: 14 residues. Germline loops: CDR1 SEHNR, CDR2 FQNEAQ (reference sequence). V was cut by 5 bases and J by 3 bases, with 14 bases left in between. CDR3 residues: CASSQVGSFYEQYF. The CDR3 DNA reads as TGTGCCAGCAGCCAGGTGGGCAGTTTCTACGAGCAGTACTTC.

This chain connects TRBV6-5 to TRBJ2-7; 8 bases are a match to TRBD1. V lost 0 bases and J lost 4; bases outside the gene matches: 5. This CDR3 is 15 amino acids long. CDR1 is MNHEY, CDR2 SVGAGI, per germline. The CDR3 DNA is TGTGCCAGCAGTTACTCATCAGGGGGCGGGTACGAGCAGTACTTC. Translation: CASSYSSGGGYEQYF.

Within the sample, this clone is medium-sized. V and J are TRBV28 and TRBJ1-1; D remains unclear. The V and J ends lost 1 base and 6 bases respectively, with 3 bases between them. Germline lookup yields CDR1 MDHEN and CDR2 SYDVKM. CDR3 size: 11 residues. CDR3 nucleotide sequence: TGTGCCAGCAGTTTATACCCTGAAGCTTTCTTT. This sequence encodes CASSLYPEAFF.

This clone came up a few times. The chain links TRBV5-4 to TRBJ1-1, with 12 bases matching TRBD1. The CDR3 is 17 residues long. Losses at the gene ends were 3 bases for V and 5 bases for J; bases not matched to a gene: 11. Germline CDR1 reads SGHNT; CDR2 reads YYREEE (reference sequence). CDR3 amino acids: CASSSEGTGGAGTEAFF. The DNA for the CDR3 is TGTGCCAGCAGCTCTGAGGGGACAGGGGGCGCGGGAACTGAAGCTTTCTTT. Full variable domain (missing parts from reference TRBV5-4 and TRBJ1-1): ETGVTQSPTHLIKTRGQQVTLRCSSQSGHNTVSWYQQALGQGPQFIFQYYREEENGRGNFPPRFSGLQFPNYSSELNVNALELDDSALYLCASSSEGTGGAGTEAFFGQGTRLTVV.

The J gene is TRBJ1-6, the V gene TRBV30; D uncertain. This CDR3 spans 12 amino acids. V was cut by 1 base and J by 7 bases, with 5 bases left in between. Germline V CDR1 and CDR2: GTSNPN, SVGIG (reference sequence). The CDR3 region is CAWSDGNSPLHF. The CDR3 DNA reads TGTGCCTGGAGTGATGGCAATTCACCCCTCCACTTT.

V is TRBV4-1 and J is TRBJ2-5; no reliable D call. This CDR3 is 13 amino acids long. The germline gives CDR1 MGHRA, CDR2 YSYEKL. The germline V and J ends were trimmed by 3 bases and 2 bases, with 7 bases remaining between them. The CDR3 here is CASSQWRQETQYF. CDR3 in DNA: TGCGCCAGCAGCCAGTGGCGGCAAGAGACCCAGTACTTC.

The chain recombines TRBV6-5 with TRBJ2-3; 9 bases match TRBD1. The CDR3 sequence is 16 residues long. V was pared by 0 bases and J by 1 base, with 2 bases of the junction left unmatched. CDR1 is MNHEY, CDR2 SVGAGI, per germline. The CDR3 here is CASSYSRTGGTDTQYF. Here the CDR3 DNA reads TGTGCCAGCAGTTACTCGAGGACAGGGGGCACAGATACGCAGTATTTT.

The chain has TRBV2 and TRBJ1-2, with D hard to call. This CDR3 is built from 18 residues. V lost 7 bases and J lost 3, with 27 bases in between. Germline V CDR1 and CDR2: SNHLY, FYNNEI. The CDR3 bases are TGTGCCAGCAACCAGCGCACCTTATTCCTGGAAAGGGACTATGGCTACACCTTC. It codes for CASNQRTLFLERDYGYTF.

In nucleotides, the CDR3 is TGTGCCAGCAGGGTAGGACTGGAGGAGTTCTTC. It codes for CASRVGLEEFF. This chain links TRBV6-1 with TRBJ2-1; D perhaps matches TRBD2 (5 bases). The V end was cut by 6 bases, the J end by 14 bases, with 14 bases between. The CDR3 runs to 11 residues. Germline CDR1 and CDR2: MNHNS and SASEGT.

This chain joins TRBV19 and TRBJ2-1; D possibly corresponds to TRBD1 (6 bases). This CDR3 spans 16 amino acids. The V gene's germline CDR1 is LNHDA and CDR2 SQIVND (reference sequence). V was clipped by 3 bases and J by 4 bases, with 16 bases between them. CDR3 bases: TGTGCCAGTAGTATCGGCATGAACAGGGCGTACAATGAGCAGTTCTTC. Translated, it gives CASSIGMNRAYNEQFF.

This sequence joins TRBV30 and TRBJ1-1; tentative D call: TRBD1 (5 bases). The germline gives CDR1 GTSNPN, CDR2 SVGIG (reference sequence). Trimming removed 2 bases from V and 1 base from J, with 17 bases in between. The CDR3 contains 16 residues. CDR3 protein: CAWSRELGRTNTEAFF. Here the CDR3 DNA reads TGTGCCTGGAGTAGAGAGTTGGGGCGGACGAACACTGAAGCTTTCTTT.

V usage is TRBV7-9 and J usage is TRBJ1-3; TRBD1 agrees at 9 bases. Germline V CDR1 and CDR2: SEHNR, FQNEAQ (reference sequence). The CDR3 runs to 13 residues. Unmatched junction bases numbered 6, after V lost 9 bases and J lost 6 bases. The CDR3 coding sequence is TGTGCCAGAAGCGGGACAGGGTCAAACACCATATATTTT. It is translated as CARSGTGSNTIYF.

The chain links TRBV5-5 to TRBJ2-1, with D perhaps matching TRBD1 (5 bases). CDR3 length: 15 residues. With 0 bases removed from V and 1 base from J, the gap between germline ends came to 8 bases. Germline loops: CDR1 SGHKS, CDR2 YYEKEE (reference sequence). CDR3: CASSLEGFSYNEQFF. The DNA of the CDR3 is TGTGCCAGCAGCTTGGAGGGGTTTTCCTACAATGAGCAGTTCTTC.